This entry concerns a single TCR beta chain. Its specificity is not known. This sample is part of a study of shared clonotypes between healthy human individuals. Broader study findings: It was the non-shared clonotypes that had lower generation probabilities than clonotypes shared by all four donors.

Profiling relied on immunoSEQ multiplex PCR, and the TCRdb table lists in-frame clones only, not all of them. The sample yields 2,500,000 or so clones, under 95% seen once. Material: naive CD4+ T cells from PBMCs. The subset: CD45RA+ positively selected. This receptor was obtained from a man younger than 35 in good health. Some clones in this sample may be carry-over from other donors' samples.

CDR3 in amino acids: CASSPRTGSPYEQYF. The CDR3 DNA reads as TGTGCCAGCAGTCCGAGGACAGGGAGCCCCTACGAGCAGTACTTC. The chain couples TRBV27 to TRBJ2-7; 8 bases agree with TRBD1. This CDR3 contains 15 residues. The J segment lost 2 bases and the V segment lost 5 bases, leaving 8 bases of the junction unmatched. Germline-derived CDR1 and CDR2 are MNHEY and SMNVEV (reference sequence).